This T cell receptor (beta chain) was obtained from a study of regulatory T cells in long-lasting Graves disease (dated by TCRdb to 2020 to 2022). Looking at the study overall: Antithyroid drugs had been taken for less than 3 months by newly diagnosed Graves' disease patients. A total of roughly 33 samples underwent TCR sequencing: about 13 from persistent and roughly 20 from newly diagnosed Graves' disease patients. Peripheral blood TCR sequencing and RNA sequencing compared persistent Graves' disease patients with newly diagnosed Graves' disease patients. The study took place in China and was registered as a clinical trial. Overall study results and their limits: A larger number of public clonotypes was shared among persistent patients (approximately 2,500) than among newly diagnosed patients (approximately 1,000). Compared with newly diagnosed patients, persistent Graves' disease patients had lower TCR Shannon entropy and fewer highly expanded clones, which suggests clonal expansion. Only the TCR beta chain was sequenced and analyzed. Only peripheral blood was studied, because thyroid tissue, the primary lesion, was inaccessible. Preferential use of TRBV28, TRBJ1-2 and TRBJ2-5 was observed in persistent disease, whereas TRBV20-1 and TRBJ2-1 were favored in newly diagnosed disease. As a limitation, the authors acknowledged that the small sample size may reduce accuracy.

About this clonotype itself: This receptor's antigen is unknown. The junction and the germline gene differ at one end; a read error may be behind it.

Library construction relied on multiplex PCR. Sequencing used an Illumina HiSeq 4000. iRepertoire HTBI primers and Arm-PCR amplification of CDR3 regions were used to construct TCR beta libraries. Before sequencing, the PCR products went through gel purification. Per the source publication's procedure: A total of around 66 TRBV and some 15 TRBJ segments were identified across samples and were used for gene usage analysis of CDR3 amino acid clonotypes. COPE and FqMerger were used to merge the filtered high-quality paired reads into contigs. BLAST was used to align contigs to the IMGT TRBV, TRBD and TRBJ reference genes, and CDR3 was defined following IMGT. Any clonotype with a frequency above 0.1% was classified as a highly expanded clone. Repertoire diversity was measured by Shannon entropy, and V-J evenness by the Gini coefficient. A clonotype was considered public if more than one individual shared it. The public reads were reanalyzed by TCRdb: fastp trimming at Q25, MiXCR alignment, in-frame beta chains only. Each entry merges the rows of one CDR3 protein and shows their most common DNA and genes. The V and J calls and clone size come from TCRdb's table, not from the authors' own analysis. This sample comprises hundreds of thousands of distinct CDR3 sequences, 15% to 20% of them detected only once. Around 12% of the sample lies in the top ten.

Explained via the paper, the time point label denotes: newly diagnosed GD, antithyroid drugs for less than 3 months. RNA was extracted from PBMCs in TRIzol for both TCR sequencing and RNA sequencing. The diagnosis of Graves' disease followed American Thyroid Association guidelines. Recruitment of patients was carried out at an endocrinology department in Xi'an, China. Each patient gave 7 to 9.5 milliliters of peripheral blood, collected in an EDTA anticoagulant tube. Ficoll Paque Plus density gradient separation was used to isolate PBMCs, and no further T cell sorting was performed. An Agilent 2100 Bioanalyzer and agarose gel were used to check RNA quality, and a NanoDrop 2000 was used to measure RNA concentration. The CDR3 numbers 13 residues from cysteine through phenylalanine. Just CDR3 DNA is preserved here, 39 bases in frame from base 1. As encoded in the germline V gene, CDR1 is SGHRS while CDR2 is YFSETQ.

These records were also assigned to another study, of T cells in Graves' hyperthyroidism and ophthalmopathy. The second study also describes: Stable Graves' hyperthyroidism was defined as the absence of progression to ophthalmopathy over 18 months of follow-up. The hyperthyroidism patients were between 18 and 65 years old and newly diagnosed, with a disease duration of less than 2 months. The study excluded patients with uncontrolled infections, other autoimmune diseases, pregnancy or lactation. Diagnoses relied on clinical symptoms, serum thyroxine and TRAb, thyroid ultrasound and orbital computed tomography. A first-round RT-PCR of the TCR CDR3 used the HTBI primer set with the Qiagen OneStep RT-PCR kit. Blood samples also contained most of the expanded thyroid clonotypes (frequency above 0.001), which suggests that blood repertoires may reflect thyroid immune responses. A model built on a 13 V-J signature distinguished ophthalmopathy from stable hyperthyroidism, reaching 85% to 90% sensitivity and about 81% specificity in cross-validation and 80%/75% in testing. During validation, the model predicted progression to ophthalmopathy a median of approximately 6.5 months ahead of onset, with almost 71% sensitivity and 72.22% specificity. TCR V-J signatures able to tell the groups apart were searched for in a discovery cohort of around 95 patients, of whom under 45 had Graves' ophthalmopathy and about 60 had stable Graves' hyperthyroidism. Prospective prediction of ophthalmopathy was tested in an independent validation cohort consisting of fewer than 20 hyperthyroidism patients and more than 15 patients who later progressed to ophthalmopathy. For training and testing, the approximately 92 patients in the discovery cohort were randomly divided in a 7:3 ratio. Thyroid tissue and blood T-cell repertoires from more than five Graves' hyperthyroidism patients were also compared in the study. After blood sampling, hyperthyroidism patients were treated with methimazole at a starting dose of 30 mg daily, and ophthalmopathy patients were treated with high-dose intravenous methylprednisolone. Libraries were constructed in a second round of multiplex PCR, after which size selection and purification were performed. Paired-end sequencing of the libraries was performed with 100 bp reads on an Illumina HiSeq2000. SOAPnuke was used to process the raw data, throwing out any read that contained adapters or uncalled bases, had a mean Phred below 15, or lacked an exact constant-primer or identifier match. COPE v1.2.5 was used to merge high-quality paired reads, and clonotypes were defined as unique nucleotide sequences. MiTCR v1.1 was used to align the clonotypes against IMGT TRBV, TRBD and TRBJ reference segments. Analysis was restricted to V-J combinations with a frequency above 0.0001, which covered roughly 99% of repertoires. A TCS score was defined as the ratio of F50 (clonal expansion) to E x V (chaos), with BLOSUM62-based TCRdist applied between CDR3 peptides within each V-J. Welch's t-statistics and random forest reduced some 510 V-J features to about 12, which were used in a naive Bayes classifier (R e1071). No statistical method was used to fix the sample size in advance, and group allocation was not hidden from the investigators. According to the paper, TCR Vbeta CDR3 sequencing was carried out on about 140 peripheral blood samples, which came from fewer than 50 ophthalmopathy, under 85 hyperthyroidism and about 17 progressor patients.

Here the sequenced sample was peripheral blood mononuclear cells (PBMCs), taken at new diagnosis, from a patient treated with antithyroid drugs. The source is a man younger than 35 with Graves disease. Donor details come from another sample of the same person, matched by shared clones. Recombination joined TRBV5-1 with TRBJ2-3, with a tentative D gene TRBD2 over 5 matching bases. The sequenced DNA: TGTGCCAGCACCCTGAGACGGGGAGATACGCAGTATTTT. The encoded protein is CASTLRRGDTQYF.